This T cell receptor (beta chain) was identified during a study of regulatory T cells in long-lasting Graves disease. Findings and limits, study-wide: Among samples with persistent disease, TRBV28, TRBJ1-2 and TRBJ2-5 were favored.

As for time point: newly diagnosed GD, antithyroid drugs for less than 3 months. The TCR library was made from RNA extracted from PBMCs. This clonotype was detected ten times or more. Its antigen is still unknown. Arm-PCR of CDR3 regions and iRepertoire HTBI primers were the basis on which TCR beta libraries were built. TCRdb ran MiXCR on the multiplex PCR reads and lists one entry per CDR3 protein. The top ten clones hold 7.8% of a sample with approximately 400,000 distinct CDR3 sequences, roughly 15% of them seen once. CDR1 and CDR2 from the germline V gene are KGHSH and LQKENI. Unmatched junction bases numbered 13, after V lost 0 bases and J lost 4 bases. The CDR3 has 18 amino acids. The sample also formed part of further work on T cells in Graves' hyperthyroidism and ophthalmopathy. Turning to that study: Thyroid ultrasound, orbital computed tomography, clinical symptoms, and serum thyroxine and TRAb underpinned diagnoses. When the TCR CDR3 underwent first-round RT-PCR, the HTBI primer set was used.

Sequenced material: peripheral blood mononuclear cells (PBMCs), taken at new diagnosis, from a patient treated with antithyroid drugs. This TCR came from a middle-aged woman with Graves disease. V gene TRBV18 combines with J gene TRBJ2-3; 7 nucleotides align to TRBD2. The DNA for the CDR3 is TGTGCCAGCTCACCACCCGCCCTGCGGGGGTTTTACGCAGATACGCAGTATTTT. It specifies CASSPPALRGFYADTQYF.